These 25 T cell receptor beta chains share one sample of origin, sequenced in a study of CD8 T cells in ankylosing spondylitis. TCRdb reprocessed the 5' RACE reads via MiXCR and lists one record per CDR3 protein. The sample consists of fewer than 250,000 distinct CDR3 sequences, around 32% of them appearing once. Sequenced sample: blood, either unsorted or a sorted T cell fraction (not recorded which). These receptors were obtained from a male donor with ankylosing spondylitis or in good health (not recorded which).

V is TRBV20-1 and J is TRBJ2-3; a possible D gene is TRBD1 (7 bases). Germline CDR1 DFQATT, CDR2 SNEGSKA (reference sequence). Trimming took 7 bases from V and 3 from J, leaving 20 bases between them. This CDR3 has 15 amino acids. CDR3 in DNA: TGCAGTGGCCGGCTCAGGGGGGCTTTGACAGATACGCAGTATTTT. Translating gives CSGRLRGALTDTQYF.

The V call is TRBV29-1, the J call TRBJ2-2; TRBD1 agrees at 7 bases. The CDR3 extends over 14 amino acids. Germline CDR1 SQVTM, CDR2 ANQGSEA. J lost 5 bases, V lost 2 bases, and 5 bases had no gene match. The CDR3 DNA reads TGCAGCGTTGAAACCCAGGGGGATACCGGGGAGCTGTTTTTT. Amino acids: CSVETQGDTGELFF.

The CDR3 loop is CASSLGWGQPQHF. The CDR3 DNA sequence: TGTGCCAGCAGTTTGGGTTGGGGTCAGCCCCAGCATTTT. The J gene is TRBJ1-5, the V gene TRBV12-3 or TRBV12-4; unclear D gene. The CDR3 spans 13 residues. V was cut by 3 bases and J by 6 bases, with 9 bases left in between.

The chain recombines TRBV5-6 with TRBJ2-5, with 7 positions matching TRBD2. Germline CDR1 reads SGHDT; CDR2 reads YYEEEE. V shed 0 bases, J shed 1 base, and the junction held 3 bases outside the gene matches. The CDR3 length is 15 residues. DNA of the CDR3: TGTGCCAGCAGCTTGGTGACTAGCTCCCAAGAGACCCAGTACTTC. Translated, it gives CASSLVTSSQETQYF.

V and J are TRBV11-2 and TRBJ1-1, with D hard to call. This CDR3 has 12 amino acids. Per germline, CDR1 SGHAT and CDR2 FQNNGV. V gave up 3 bases and J gave up 8 bases, with 10 bases separating them. In DNA, the CDR3 is TGTGCCAGCAGCTTTCGGGCGGAGGAAGCTTTCTTT. Its protein product is CASSFRAEEAFF.

The chain carries TRBV28 and TRBJ2-7; a possible D gene is TRBD1 (5 bases). CDR1 and CDR2 from the germline V gene are MDHEN and SYDVKM. The CDR3 is made up of 14 amino acids. Trimming left V 3 bases short and J 6 bases short, with 15 bases between. The CDR3 spells CASSFRQGGAEQYF. In DNA, the CDR3 is TGTGCCAGCAGTTTCAGGCAGGGTGGGGCCGAGCAGTACTTC.

The rearrangement links TRBV28 to TRBJ2-5; D not certain. This CDR3 is built from 16 residues. V was cut by 3 bases and J by 0 bases, with 14 bases left in between. Germline V CDR1 and CDR2: MDHEN, SYDVKM. The CDR3 sequence: CASSFHALRDQETQYF. The CDR3 coding sequence is TGTGCCAGCAGTTTTCACGCTCTCCGGGACCAAGAGACCCAGTACTTC.

This clonotype was counted between two and nine times. This chain links TRBV6-5 with TRBJ1-1; tentative D call: TRBD1 (6 bases). CDR1 is MNHEY and CDR2 is SVGAGI in the germline V gene. CDR3 length: 14 amino acids. Deletions cut 5 bases from V and 0 bases from J, with 10 bases between. CDR3 sequence (DNA): TGTGCCAGCAGTACCGACAGGCTGAACACTGAAGCTTTCTTT. Translated: CASSTDRLNTEAFF.

The V and J genes are TRBV6-5 and TRBJ1-6; no clear D. CDR3 size: 14 residues. In germline, CDR1 is MNHEY, CDR2 SVGAGI. The germline V and J ends were trimmed by 4 bases and 7 bases, with 11 bases remaining between them. The CDR3 bases are TGTGCCAGCAGTTTGGAACAGACAAATTCACCCCTCCACTTT. Protein product: CASSLEQTNSPLHF.

This clonotype was seen repeatedly, ten times or more. V and J are TRBV20-1 and TRBJ2-3; D is possibly TRBD1 or TRBD2 (5 bases each). This CDR3 has 13 amino acids. Trimming removed 5 bases from V and 1 base from J, with 10 bases in between. Germline CDR1 and CDR2: DFQATT and SNEGSKA (reference sequence). Here the CDR3 reads CSAQGPRTDTQYF. The CDR3 coding sequence is TGCAGTGCTCAGGGACCGCGCACAGATACGCAGTATTTT.

V and J are TRBV3-1 and TRBJ2-7; no clear D. The CDR3 totals 15 residues. The V gene lost 0 bases and the J gene lost 1 base, with 10 bases spanning the gap. Germline-derived CDR1 and CDR2 are LGHDT and YNNKEL (reference sequence). Here the CDR3 reads CASSQDAPVSYEQYF. DNA for the CDR3: TGTGCCAGCAGCCAAGATGCTCCGGTTTCCTACGAGCAGTACTTC.

The V and J genes are TRBV28 and TRBJ2-3; 8 bases map to TRBD2. CDR1 MDHEN and CDR2 SYDVKM come from the germline V gene. The V gene end was trimmed by 5 bases and the J gene end by 14 bases; junction bases not matched to a gene: 9. The CDR3 totals 12 residues. CDR3 in amino acids: CASSPRVAGPYF. The CDR3 DNA reads TGTGCCAGCAGTCCCCGGGTAGCGGGGCCGTATTTT.

The chain has TRBV12-3 or TRBV12-4 and TRBJ2-5, with D maybe TRBD2 (6 bases). V lost 3 bases to trimming and J lost 6 bases, with 14 bases between them. The CDR3 is made up of 14 amino acids. CDR3 amino acids: CASSFGGRRKTQYF. The CDR3 DNA is TGTGCCAGCAGTTTTGGAGGGAGGCGGAAGACCCAGTACTTC.

The genes are TRBV20-1 and TRBJ2-3; TRBD2 might be the D (7 bases). V was cut by 1 base and J by 5 bases, with 16 bases left in between. The length of the CDR3 is 15 residues. CDR1 is DFQATT, CDR2 SNEGSKA, per germline (reference sequence). CDR3 sequence: CSARAPRGAGDTQYF. CDR3 nucleotides: TGCAGTGCTAGAGCCCCCCGGGGGGCAGGAGATACGCAGTATTTT.

In its sample, this clonotype was seen a few times. The genes are TRBV12-3 or TRBV12-4 and TRBJ2-3; D is perhaps TRBD1 or TRBD2 (5 bases each). The germline V and J ends were trimmed by 10 bases and 0 bases, with 14 bases remaining between them. This CDR3 has 14 amino acids. The CDR3 loop is CATSAGASTDTQYF. DNA for the CDR3: TGTGCCACCTCGGCCGGGGCGAGCACAGATACGCAGTATTTT.

The chain carries TRBV2 and TRBJ2-7, with a weak D call TRBD1 (5 bases). The CDR3 runs to 15 residues. Germline V gives CDR1 SNHLY, CDR2 FYNNEI. V gave up 5 bases and J gave up 2 bases, with 16 bases separating them. CDR3 DNA sequence: TGTGCCAGCAGTATTGGACACCCACGTACCTACGAGCAGTACTTC. Its protein is CASSIGHPRTYEQYF.

The chain joins TRBV10-3 to TRBJ2-7; 7 positions match TRBD1. V was clipped by 3 bases and J by 0 bases; unmatched bases: 8. From germline, CDR1 is ENHRY and CDR2 SYGVKD. The CDR3 contains 16 residues. CDR3 bases: TGTGCCATCAGTGACCCCGGGACAGCGAGCTCCTACGAGCAGTACTTC. It encodes CAISDPGTASSYEQYF.

The V call is TRBV12-3 or TRBV12-4, the J call TRBJ2-3; 12 nucleotides agree with TRBD1. V was pared by 5 bases and J by 7 bases, with 7 bases of the junction left unmatched. This CDR3 comprises 15 residues. The CDR3 region has the DNA TGTGCCAGCAGTCTAAGGGACAGGGGGCTGTATACGCAGTATTTT. As protein: CASSLRDRGLYTQYF.

The rearrangement links TRBV15 to TRBJ2-1, with 16 bases identical to TRBD2. Germline V gene data show CDR1 as LNHNV and CDR2 as YYDKDF (reference sequence). CDR3 length: 17 residues. Trimming at V came to 4 bases and at J to 4 bases, leaving 4 bases not matched to a gene. CDR3 residues: CATSIPGLAGGYNEQFF. DNA for the CDR3: TGTGCCACCAGCATCCCGGGACTAGCGGGGGGGTACAATGAGCAGTTCTTC.

This clonotype was recorded a few times. V usage is TRBV9 and J usage is TRBJ1-1; 10 bases are shared with TRBD1. The CDR3 totals 15 residues. V shed 4 bases, J shed 7 bases, and the junction held 10 bases outside the gene matches. Germline CDR1 is SGDLS and CDR2 is YYNGEE. The CDR3, as DNA: TGTGCCAGCAGCCCTAGCGGGACAGGGGTTGGTGAAGCTTTCTTT. It is translated as CASSPSGTGVGEAFF.

V is TRBV6-1 and J is TRBJ1-1; D uncertain. V lost 10 bases to trimming and J lost 0 bases, with 12 bases between them. This CDR3 comprises 13 residues. Germline CDR1 and CDR2: MNHNS and SASEGT. The CDR3 protein is CATHRGLNTEAFF. The CDR3 coding sequence is TGTGCCACCCATCGTGGGCTGAACACTGAAGCTTTCTTT.

This sequence joins TRBV4-1 and TRBJ1-3; D is ambiguous. The V end was cut by 1 base, the J end by 1 base, with 8 bases between. Looked up from germline, CDR1 is MGHRA and CDR2 is YSYEKL. The CDR3 contains 15 residues. The CDR3 DNA reads TGCGCCAGCAGCCAAGGTTGGAGTTCTGGAAACACCATATATTTT. Its protein product is CASSQGWSSGNTIYF.

This clonotype was seen more than once but under ten times. The chain combines TRBV9 with TRBJ2-2, with 11 nucleotides matching TRBD1. The V segment lost 1 base and the J segment 5 bases; nucleotides outside the gene matches: 7. Germline V gene lookup returns CDR1 SGDLS and CDR2 YYNGEE. This CDR3 is 17 amino acids long. The CDR3 DNA is TGTGCCAGCAGCGTACAAGGACAGGGGGCGAGAACCGGGGAGCTGTTTTTT. Protein: CASSVQGQGARTGELFF.

The J gene is TRBJ2-7, the V gene TRBV20-1, with D hard to call. Trimming pared 3 bases from V and 1 base from J, leaving 13 bases between. Germline V lookup: CDR1 DFQATT, CDR2 SNEGSKA (reference sequence). The CDR3 extends over 14 amino acids. CDR3 DNA sequence: TGCAGTGCTAGGGCTACCGTGGGGTCCTACGAGCAGTACTTC. It translates to CSARATVGSYEQYF.

The chain carries TRBV7-8 and TRBJ2-1; no firm D call. Germline CDR1 and CDR2: SGHVS and FQNEAQ. This CDR3 is built from 16 residues. Deletions cut 1 base from V and 4 bases from J, with 14 bases between. The CDR3 DNA follows: TGTGCCAGCAGCTTAGACCTCCGGTACACTTACAATGAGCAGTTCTTC. It encodes CASSLDLRYTYNEQFF.